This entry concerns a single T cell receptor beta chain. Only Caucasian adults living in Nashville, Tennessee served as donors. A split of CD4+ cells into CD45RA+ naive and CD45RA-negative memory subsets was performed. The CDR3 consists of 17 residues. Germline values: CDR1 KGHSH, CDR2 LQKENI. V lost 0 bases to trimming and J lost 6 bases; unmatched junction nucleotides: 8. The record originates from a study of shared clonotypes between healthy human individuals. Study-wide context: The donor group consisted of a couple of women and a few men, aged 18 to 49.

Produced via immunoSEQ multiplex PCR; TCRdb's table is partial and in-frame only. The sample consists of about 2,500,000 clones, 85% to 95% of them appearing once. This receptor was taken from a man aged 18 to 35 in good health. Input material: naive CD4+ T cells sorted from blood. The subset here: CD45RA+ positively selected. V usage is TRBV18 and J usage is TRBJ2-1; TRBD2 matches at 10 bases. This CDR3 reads CASSPPLQAGGFNEQFF. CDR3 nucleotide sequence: TGTGCCAGCTCACCACCTCTTCAAGCGGGGGGGTTCAATGAGCAGTTCTTC.